What follows are 8 T cell receptor beta chains derived from one specimen sequenced in a study of tumor and adjacent non-tumor tissue in lung cancer (dated 2018 in TCRdb). The method was multiplex PCR. The sequencer was an Illumina HiSeq 2500. Following protocols modified from ARM-PCR, the researchers constructed TCRbeta libraries through three rounds of nested PCR with primers (Table S4). TCRdb reran the public reads through fastp at Q25 and MiXCR, keeping productive beta chains. Rows with one shared CDR3 protein collapse into an entry with the most common genes and DNA. In all, the sample holds 200,000 to 250,000 distinct CDR3 sequences, and less than 80% of those were seen once. About 23% of the sample comes from the top ten. Bulk unsorted tissue served as the source for RNA extraction, and RNA quality was assessed using a NanoDrop ND-1000 and an Agilent 2100. Input material: lung tumor tissue. These receptors were taken from a man in his 60s with non-small cell lung cancer.

This clonotype was recorded a few times. The V gene is TRBV20-1, the J gene TRBJ2-5, with 7 nucleotides matching TRBD2. V lost 1 base to trimming and J lost 2 bases; unmatched junction nucleotides: 4. Germline V CDR1 and CDR2: DFQATT, SNEGSKA (reference sequence). This CDR3 is 14 amino acids long. CDR3 sequence: CSARGRTRQETQYF. CDR3 sequence (DNA): TGCAGTGCTAGAGGAAGGACTAGACAAGAGACCCAGTACTTC.

The gene calls are TRBV5-1 and TRBJ2-5; 8 nucleotides agree with TRBD1. CDR1 is SGHRS, CDR2 YFSETQ, per germline. The V gene end was trimmed by 4 bases and the J gene end by 4 bases; junction bases not matched to a gene: 9. CDR3 size: 15 residues. The CDR3 DNA is TGCGCCAGCAGCCGGACAGGGCTGGATGGAGAGACCCAGTACTTC. It yields the protein CASSRTGLDGETQYF.

This clonotype was picked up many times. The chain recombines TRBV11-2 with TRBJ1-3; D remains unclear. This CDR3 contains 14 residues. V lost 6 bases, J lost 2 bases, and 11 bases lay in between. Germline V gene data show CDR1 as SGHAT and CDR2 as FQNNGV. Here the CDR3 DNA reads TGTGCCAGCAGGTTCAGCGCACCTGGAAACACCATATATTTT. Its translation is CASRFSAPGNTIYF. The full variable domain, rest sourced from reference TRBV11-2 and TRBJ1-3, is EAGVAQSPRYKIIEKRQSVAFWCNPISGHATLYWYQQILGQGPKLLIQFQNNGVVDDSQLPKDRFSAERLKGVDSTLKIQPAKLEDSAVYLCASRFSAPGNTIYFGEGSWLTVV.

Of note for this clonotype: Being one base from a much bigger clone, this may be a read error. The genes are TRBV6-5 and TRBJ1-2; D is perhaps TRBD1 (5 bases). V was pared by 10 bases and J by 9 bases, with 30 bases between. CDR3 size: 16 residues. CDR1 MNHEY and CDR2 SVGAGI come from the germline V gene. The CDR3 DNA follows: TGTGCCACCGTGGGGGGAAGAGTGGGCCCCACGGGTAGCTACACCTTC. Its translation: CATVGGRVGPTGSYTF.

This clonotype occurred many times. The V and J genes are TRBV20-1 and TRBJ2-7; TRBD1 might be the D (6 bases). V was clipped by 5 bases and J by 2 bases, with 19 bases between them. Germline CDR1 reads DFQATT; CDR2 reads SNEGSKA (reference sequence). This CDR3 spans 15 amino acids. DNA for the CDR3: TGCAGTGCTGGGGCGCAGGGGTTGGGCACCTACGAGCAGTACTTC. Translating it yields CSAGAQGLGTYEQYF.

This sequence joins TRBV12-3 or TRBV12-4 and TRBJ2-2; D is possibly TRBD2 (5 bases). Trimming pared 11 bases from V and 3 bases from J, leaving 16 bases between. The CDR3 consists of 14 residues. The CDR3 here is CAATDKGDTGELFF. CDR3 nucleotides: TGTGCCGCAACAGACAAGGGAGACACCGGGGAGCTGTTTTTT.

As to this clonotype: A much larger clonotype is one base distant, so this may be a read error. The V call is TRBV6-5, the J call TRBJ1-2; 7 nucleotides agree with TRBD1. Germline values: CDR1 MNHEY, CDR2 SVGAGI. The length of the CDR3 is 12 residues. The CDR3, as DNA: TGTGCCAGCAGCCTCCCAGGGGGTGGCTACATCTTC. Its translation: CASSLPGGGYIF.

Only one count was recorded for this clonotype. V is TRBV6-1 and J is TRBJ2-7; a weak D match, TRBD1 (6 bases). The V end was cut by 6 bases, the J end by 8 bases, with 17 bases between. This CDR3 is built from 13 residues. Germline loops: CDR1 MNHNS, CDR2 SASEGT. The DNA for the CDR3 is TGTGCCAGCAGACTACCCACCGGGGACAAGCAGTACTTC. Protein sequence: CASRLPTGDKQYF.